Listed below are T cell receptor beta chains from one sample, sequenced in a study of blood T cell repertoires in COVID-19. Measured with immunoSEQ multiplex PCR; TCRdb has only the in-frame clones, and not every one. This sample has 91,000 or so clones, with around nine tenths found just once. Sequencing used peripheral blood. The origin of the receptors is a woman aged 45-59 years in a cohort sampled during active COVID-19. Both conserved end residues are part of each CDR3. Each record gives: V gene, clone size, J gene, CDR3 protein. Size is omitted from some rows. Given values are once, few, many or a class for expanded clones.

V: TRBV20-1; size: .; J: TRBJ2-3; CDR3: CSASLLIRSDTQYF
V: TRBV9; size: .; J: TRBJ1-4; CDR3: CASSPSHGGESNEKLFF
V: TRBV28; size: .; J: TRBJ2-1; CDR3: CASSLLTGTELGEQFF
V: TRBV12-3/TRBV12-4; size: .; J: TRBJ1-5; CDR3: CASSYSDQPQHF
V: TRBV19; size: .; J: TRBJ2-5; CDR3: CASSIPGDSKETQYF
V: TRBV3-1/TRBV3-2; size: .; J: TRBJ2-2; CDR3: CASSRLGLAGGQRELFF
V: TRBV7-9; size: .; J: TRBJ2-7; CDR3: CASSFSRATYEQYF
V: TRBV11-2; size: .; J: TRBJ2-4; CDR3: CASSATHIQYF
V: TRBV7-2; size: .; J: TRBJ2-5; CDR3: CASSLTRKETQYF
V: TRBV19; size: .; J: TRBJ2-1; CDR3: CASRVFPGGEQFF
V: TRBV7-9; size: .; J: TRBJ1-6; CDR3: CASSRQSGQGGSPLHF
V: TRBV2; size: .; J: TRBJ2-3; CDR3: CARSTPSGSTDTQYF
V: TRBV24-1; size: .; J: TRBJ2-1; CDR3: CATSAMWGTGEFF
V: TRBV5-1; size: once; J: TRBJ1-1; CDR3: CASSLEGTGNTEAFF
V: TRBV13; size: .; J: TRBJ2-7; CDR3: CASSLGGTGVDQYF
V: TRBV27; size: .; J: TRBJ1-6; CDR3: CASSLRTGGRSPLHF
V: TRBV7-2; size: .; J: TRBJ1-2; CDR3: CASSGTGSRGYTF
V: TRBV9; size: .; J: TRBJ1-6; CDR3: CASSVAGNLRPLHF
V: TRBV19; size: .; J: TRBJ1-6; CDR3: CASSIVPDRLNSPLHF
V: TRBV11-3; size: .; J: TRBJ2-5; CDR3: CASSLELLGGAKKETQYF
V: TRBV7-3; size: few; J: TRBJ2-3; CDR3: CASSLGAAPTDTQYF
V: TRBV3-1/TRBV3-2; size: .; J: TRBJ1-6; CDR3: CASSQRGLYNSPLHF
V: TRBV6-6; size: .; J: TRBJ1-4; CDR3: CASSYPQGNREKLFF
V: TRBV30; size: .; J: TRBJ2-2; CDR3: CAWWGRVTGELFF
V: TRBV6-5; size: .; J: TRBJ1-2; CDR3: CASSPRVAATNGYTF
V: TRBV4-1; size: .; J: TRBJ1-1; CDR3: CASSQEGQGAGTEAFF
V: TRBV24-1; size: .; J: TRBJ1-1; CDR3: CATSYLRGEAFF
V: TRBV7-3; size: .; J: TRBJ2-1; CDR3: CASSFYGRALDNEQFF
V: TRBV6-5; size: .; J: TRBJ2-7; CDR3: CASSYLASGAFYEQYF
V: TRBV10-3; size: .; J: TRBJ1-2; CDR3: CAISDSQGWGYTF
V: TRBV19; size: once; J: TRBJ2-4; CDR3: CASSINRENIQYF
V: TRBV6-5; size: .; J: TRBJ2-7; CDR3: CASSYSSTVYEQYF
V: TRBV9; size: .; J: TRBJ2-7; CDR3: CASNPGQGIGEQYF
V: TRBV5-1; size: .; J: TRBJ2-7; CDR3: CASSLGTGVDEQYF
V: TRBV29-1; size: few; J: TRBJ1-2; CDR3: CSVSQGDYGYTF
V: TRBV29-1; size: once; J: TRBJ1-2; CDR3: CSVTPGGSVGGYTF
V: TRBV19; size: .; J: TRBJ1-4; CDR3: CASSISGGVYEKLFF
V: TRBV20-1; size: .; J: TRBJ2-5; CDR3: CSASPFGGLQETQYF
V: TRBV19; size: .; J: TRBJ2-7; CDR3: CASSPRGDSYEQYF
V: TRBV18; size: .; J: TRBJ1-1; CDR3: CASSPLGGVMNTEAFF
V: TRBV7-2; size: .; J: TRBJ2-5; CDR3: CASSFYRGRETQYF
V: TRBV5-1; size: .; J: TRBJ2-3; CDR3: CASSSSTGLTDTQYF
V: TRBV13; size: .; J: TRBJ2-7; CDR3: CASSYRTSGNYEQYF
V: TRBV19; size: .; J: TRBJ2-1; CDR3: CASSIRPPSASGDYNEQFF
V: TRBV5-8; size: .; J: TRBJ2-3; CDR3: CASSDQLALSTDTQYF
V: TRBV21-1; size: .; J: TRBJ2-7; CDR3: CASSKVSGKLSPYEQYF
V: TRBV4-1; size: few; J: TRBJ2-7; CDR3: CASSPFPGGSYEQYF
V: TRBV25-1; size: .; J: TRBJ2-5; CDR3: CASSEFGGRETQYF
V: TRBV10-3; size: .; J: TRBJ1-1; CDR3: CAISESQGRTEAFF
V: TRBV9; size: .; J: TRBJ1-4; CDR3: CASSVAHGKGKLFF
V: TRBV2; size: many; J: TRBJ1-5; CDR3: CASSAYSSNQPQHF
V: TRBV5-8; size: .; J: TRBJ2-3; CDR3: CASSRTSGRDTQYF
V: TRBV14; size: .; J: TRBJ2-7; CDR3: CASSQDPGQGPYEQYF
V: TRBV6-6; size: few; J: TRBJ1-6; CDR3: CASSPAGGSPLHF
V: TRBV18; size: .; J: TRBJ2-7; CDR3: CASSPQGAYSYEQYF
V: TRBV7-3; size: .; J: TRBJ1-1; CDR3: CASSSQENTEAFF
V: TRBV19; size: .; J: TRBJ1-2; CDR3: CASSIGQAYGYTF
V: TRBV27; size: .; J: TRBJ1-1; CDR3: CASSSFGQGGTEAFF